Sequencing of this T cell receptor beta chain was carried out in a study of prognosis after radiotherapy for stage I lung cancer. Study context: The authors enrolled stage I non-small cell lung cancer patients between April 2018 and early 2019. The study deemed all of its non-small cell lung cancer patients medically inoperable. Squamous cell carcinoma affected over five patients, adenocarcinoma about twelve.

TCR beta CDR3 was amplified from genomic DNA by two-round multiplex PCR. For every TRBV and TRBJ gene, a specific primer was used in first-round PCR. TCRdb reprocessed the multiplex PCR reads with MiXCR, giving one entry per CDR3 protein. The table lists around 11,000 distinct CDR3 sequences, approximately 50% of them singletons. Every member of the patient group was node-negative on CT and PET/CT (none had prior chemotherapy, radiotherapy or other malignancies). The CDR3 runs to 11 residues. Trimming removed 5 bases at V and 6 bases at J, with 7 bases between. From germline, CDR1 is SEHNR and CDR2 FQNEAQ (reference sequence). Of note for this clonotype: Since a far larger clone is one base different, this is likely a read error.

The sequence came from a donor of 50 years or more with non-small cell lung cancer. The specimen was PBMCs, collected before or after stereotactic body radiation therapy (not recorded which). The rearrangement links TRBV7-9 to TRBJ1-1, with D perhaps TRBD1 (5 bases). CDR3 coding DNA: TGTGCCAGCAGCCGACAGTCTGAAGCTTTCTTT. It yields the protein CASSRQSEAFF.